This T cell receptor (beta chain) emerged from a study of CD8+CD57+ T cells in acquired aplastic anemia. Study summary: DNA recovered from sorted CD4+ and CD8+ cells had a mean of approximately 3.2 ug. Notes on the study in general: Comparison of patients with controls identified roughly 30 shared CD8+ CDR3 sequences. Between the patient and control groups, CD8+ Simpson's diversity did not differ significantly.

By flow cytometry, patients selected for sequencing had shown an expansion of CD8+CD57+ cells. Patient blood was sampled before any therapy had been received. In regard to this clonotype: Its antigen remains unidentified.

This CDR3 comprises 16 residues. J lost 0 bases, V lost 7 bases, and 8 bases had no gene match. CDR1 and CDR2 (germline): LNHDA, SQIVND (reference sequence). CDR3 and TCR beta VDJ profiling relied on genomic DNA as the template. One entry per CDR3 protein results from TCRdb running MiXCR on the reads. The sample gives some 160,000 distinct CDR3 sequences, 47% of which show up once; approximately 3% is in the top ten. The source of this sequence is a human donor with aplastic anemia. What was sequenced was sorted CD4+, CD8+, or CD8+CD57+ T cells (not recorded which) from PBMCs. This chain uses TRBV19 with TRBJ2-2; 7 bases are shared with TRBD1. The CDR3, as DNA: TGTGCCAGTACCTCCTTAGACAGGGCGAACACCGGGGAGCTGTTTTTT. As protein: CASTSLDRANTGELFF.